The text below deals with one T cell receptor (beta chain). What it recognizes is unknown. This entry belongs to a study of vaccination effects on CD4 cells after COVID-19. Under the ViraFEST assay, PBMC were stimulated with viral peptide pools so that antigen-specific CD4+ T cells expanded. Sequencing was performed afterwards. Subsequent to roughly 9 days of culture, CD4+ T cells were isolated. Recipients of the vaccine had no prior SARS-CoV-2 infection and negative nucleocapsid antibodies. For each well, some 1.9 million PBMC were cultured with roughly 9.2 IU/ml IL-2 and 8 to 10 ug/ml peptides. This CDR3 has 14 residues. Germline V CDR1 and CDR2: MRHNA, SNTAGT. The V end lost 5 bases, the J end lost 4 bases, and 13 bases lay between the germline ends. The data were produced by immunoSEQ multiplex PCR, yet TCRdb's version contains in-frame clones alone and is incomplete. This sample has tens of thousands of clones, with over 70% found just once.

The material was CD4+ T cells from PBMCs cultured with HCoV-OC43 spike peptides, obtained before COVID-19 vaccination. Subset here: HCoV-OC43 spike overlapping peptide pool stimulation. This sequence originates from a human donor who received a COVID-19 vaccine. The V gene is TRBV6-4, the J gene TRBJ2-3, with D possibly matching TRBD2 (5 bases). CDR3 loop: CASSRVAYADTQYF. The CDR3 DNA reads as TGTGCCAGCAGTAGGGTAGCGTATGCAGATACGCAGTATTTT.